A selection of T cell receptor beta chains follows, all from one sample in a study of breast tumors, draining lymph nodes, adjacent tissues. TCRdb itself ran the multiplex PCR reads through MiXCR, one entry per CDR3 protein. There are tens of thousands of distinct CDR3 sequences in the sample; under 55% occur only once, and roughly a tenth lies in the top ten. The sample comprised breast tumor tissue. The source of these receptors is a female donor with breast cancer. Some clones in this sample may be carry-over from other donors' samples. Both conserved end residues are part of each CDR3. The order of the fields is V gene, J gene, clone size, D gene, CDR3 DNA, CDR3 protein. D genes are given only for firm matches. Not all rows give a size; the values are once, few, many and, for expanded clones, a class.

TRBV24-1	TRBJ2-1	once	.	TGTGCCACCACTAACGGCTCCTACAACGAGCAGTTCTTC	CATTNGSYNEQFF
TRBV6-2/TRBV6-3	TRBJ2-5	many	.	TGTGCCAGCAGTCAAAGCGGCCCTACGACCCAGTACTTC	CASSQSGPTTQYF
TRBV20-1	TRBJ2-4	many	.	TGCAGTGCTAGAGATATTAGGGGCGGAGGGGGACTAGCCAAAAACATTCAGTACTTC	CSARDIRGGGGLAKNIQYF
TRBV7-8	TRBJ2-3	many	.	TGTGCCAGCAGCTTTTCGGGACAAAACACAGATACGCAGTATTTT	CASSFSGQNTDTQYF
TRBV15	TRBJ1-5	many	.	TGTGCCACCACTCCGATGGGGGGTAGCAATCAGCCCCAGCATTTT	CATTPMGGSNQPQHF
TRBV11-2	TRBJ2-7	many	.	TGTGCCAGCAGCTTAGATTTGCTAGCGTCATACGAGCAGTACTTC	CASSLDLLASYEQYF
TRBV20-1	TRBJ2-5	.	.	TGCAGTGCTAGAGAAACGGGAGTAAGGGAGACCCAGTACTTC	CSARETGVRETQYF
TRBV10-1	TRBJ2-1	.	TRBD2	TGCGCCAGCAGCGAAGGGACTAGCGGGGTCCGGAATGAGCAGTTCTTC	CASSEGTSGVRNEQFF
TRBV12-3/TRBV12-4	TRBJ1-4	.	.	TGTGCCAGCAGTTTTCAGGGAAATGAGAAACTGTTTTTT	CASSFQGNEKLFF
TRBV5-4	TRBJ2-7	many	.	TGTGCCAGCAGCTTTCGGGGCGCGTACGAGCAGTACTTC	CASSFRGAYEQYF
TRBV19	TRBJ1-1	.	.	TGTGCCAGTATGGGAGCTTACACTGAAGCTTTCTTT	CASMGAYTEAFF
TRBV11-1	TRBJ1-1	.	TRBD1	TGTGCCAGCAGCTTTCCCAACAGGGGAGACACTGAAGCTTTCTTT	CASSFPNRGDTEAFF
TRBV7-2	TRBJ2-7	.	TRBD1	TGCGCCAGCAGCTCCCAGGCGGGACAGGCGATAGAGCAGTACTTC	CASSSQAGQAIEQYF
TRBV10-3	TRBJ1-4	.	.	TGTGCTAAATCGGGTTTTGGCCCCTCCGGTGAAAAACTGTTTTTT	CAKSGFGPSGEKLFF
TRBV20-1	TRBJ2-1	many	TRBD1	TGCAGTGCGCCGAACAGGGGGCGCATCGATGAGCAGTTCTTC	CSAPNRGRIDEQFF
TRBV28	TRBJ1-2	.	.	TGTGCCAGCAGTTTCCTGTCCACAGGCTATGGCTACACCTTC	CASSFLSTGYGYTF
TRBV7-9	TRBJ2-2	many	TRBD2	TGTGCCAGCAGCTTAGTTCTTAGCGGGGTCACCGGGGAGCTGTTTTTT	CASSLVLSGVTGELFF
TRBV12-3/TRBV12-4	TRBJ2-3	.	TRBD2	TGTGCCAGCAGCTTAAGTGGGACTAGCGGACGCACAGATACGCAGTATTTT	CASSLSGTSGRTDTQYF
TRBV7-2	TRBJ2-3	once	.	TGTGCCAGCAGCCCTCACTTAACGGGACTCGAAACAGATACGCAGTATTTT	CASSPHLTGLETDTQYF
TRBV4-3	TRBJ1-5	many	TRBD1	TGCGCCAGCAGCCAAGATCTTTGGGGACAGAAGAATCAGCCCCAGCATTTT	CASSQDLWGQKNQPQHF
TRBV9	TRBJ2-3	once	.	TGTGCCAGCAGCGTAGAGGACAGATACAATGAGCAGTGTTTT	CASSVEDRYNEQCF
TRBV7-3	TRBJ2-1	once	.	TGTGCCAGCAGCTTAGCTAACTCCTACAATGAGCAGTTCTTC	CASSLANSYNEQFF
TRBV7-3	TRBJ2-5	many	TRBD2	TGTGCCAGCAGCTTAAGTGGGAGGGGTGGAGAGACCCAGTACTTC	CASSLSGRGGETQYF
TRBV20-1	TRBJ2-7	.	.	TGCAGTGCGGATTACAGGGTGGAAACCTACGAGCAGTACTTC	CSADYRVETYEQYF
TRBV5-6	TRBJ1-2	many	.	TGTGCCAGCAGCTTGGACAGTTTCAACTATGGCTACACCTTC	CASSLDSFNYGYTF
TRBV7-6	TRBJ2-7	.	.	TGTGCCCCCGGGTTGGTCGGGCGCGAGCAGTACTTC	CAPGLVGREQYF
TRBV30	TRBJ1-6	many	TRBD1	TGTGCCTGGAGTGGAGGGGACAGGGCAAATTCACCCCTCCACTTT	CAWSGGDRANSPLHF
TRBV28	TRBJ1-1	.	.	TGTGCCAGCAGTCCTCAGGTGACAGGTGAAGCTTTCTTT	CASSPQVTGEAFF
TRBV5-1	TRBJ2-2	.	TRBD2	TGCGCCAGCACCTTGGTTCGGTTAGCGGGCACCGGGGAGCTGTTTTTT	CASTLVRLAGTGELFF
TRBV27	TRBJ2-7	many	TRBD2	TGTGCCAGCAGTTACCGGAGCGGGAGAAGCGAGCAGTACTTC	CASSYRSGRSEQYF
TRBV28	TRBJ2-7	many	.	TGTGCCAGCAGTTTAGGGACCAGGAACGAGCAGTACTTC	CASSLGTRNEQYF
TRBV7-6	TRBJ2-3	many	.	TGTGCCAGCAGCTTAAGTAGTGGTTTGGGAGTCACAGATACGCAGTATTTT	CASSLSSGLGVTDTQYF
TRBV11-2	TRBJ2-2	many	.	TGTGCCAGCAGCCCCCGGAGGGGTGCGAACACCGGGGAGCTGTTTTTT	CASSPRRGANTGELFF
TRBV9	TRBJ2-7	.	.	TGTGCCAGCAGCGTAGGGCAGTACTTC	CASSVGQYF
TRBV7-3	TRBJ2-2	many	.	TGTGCCAGCACCCCATCGGACTCGCAGACCGGGGAGCTGTTTTTT	CASTPSDSQTGELFF
TRBV9	TRBJ1-5	.	.	TGTGCCAGCAGCGACCGACTAGCGGAGGCACGGGGCAATAGCAATCAGCCCCAGCATTTT	CASSDRLAEARGNSNQPQHF
TRBV5-1	TRBJ1-4	medium-sized	TRBD1	TGCGCCAGCAGCTTCAGGGACAGGGGCGGAACTAATGAAAAACTGTTTTTT	CASSFRDRGGTNEKLFF